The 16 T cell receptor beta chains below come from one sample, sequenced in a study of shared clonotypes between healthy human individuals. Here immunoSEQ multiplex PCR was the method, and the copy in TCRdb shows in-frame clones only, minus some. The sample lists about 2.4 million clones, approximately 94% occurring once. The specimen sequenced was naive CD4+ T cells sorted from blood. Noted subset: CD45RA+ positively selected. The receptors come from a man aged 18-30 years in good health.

The CDR3 DNA follows: TGTGCCAGCAGCTTCGGACACCTCTACGAGCAGTACTTC. It specifies CASSFGHLYEQYF. The chain has TRBV11-3 and TRBJ2-7; D is perhaps TRBD1 (5 bases). Trimming pared 3 bases from V and 3 bases from J, leaving 9 bases between. The CDR3 length is 13 residues. The germline gives CDR1 SGHNT, CDR2 YENEEA.

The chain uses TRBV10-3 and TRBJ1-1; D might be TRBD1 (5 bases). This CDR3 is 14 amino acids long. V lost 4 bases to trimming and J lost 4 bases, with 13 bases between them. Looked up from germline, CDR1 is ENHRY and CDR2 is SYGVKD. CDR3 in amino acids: CAISVGGAITEAFF. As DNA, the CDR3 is TGTGCCATCAGTGTCGGAGGGGCTATCACTGAAGCTTTCTTT.

CDR3 bases: TGCAGCGTTGAAATGGGGAGGGGCTATGGCTACACCTTC. Translating gives CSVEMGRGYGYTF. The rearrangement uses TRBV29-1 and TRBJ1-2; D may be TRBD1 (5 bases). Germline V CDR1 and CDR2: SQVTM, ANQGSEA. The CDR3 consists of 13 residues. The V gene lost 2 bases and the J gene lost 4 bases, with 11 bases spanning the gap.

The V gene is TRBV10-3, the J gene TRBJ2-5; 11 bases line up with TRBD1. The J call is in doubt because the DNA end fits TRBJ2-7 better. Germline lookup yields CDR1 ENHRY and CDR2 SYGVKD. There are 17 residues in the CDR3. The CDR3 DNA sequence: TGTGCCATCAGTGAGCCGGGACAGGGGGGAGGCCTTTACGAGCAGTACTTC. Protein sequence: CAISEPGQGGGLYEQYF.

The CDR3 DNA sequence: TGTGCCAGCAGTTTTGGCAGGGCCCTCGAGCAGTACTTC. Protein product: CASSFGRALEQYF. The chain combines TRBV6-5 with TRBJ2-7, with a weak D call TRBD1 (5 bases). CDR1 and CDR2 from the germline V gene are MNHEY and SVGAGI. The CDR3 spans 13 residues. The V end lost 4 bases, the J end lost 6 bases, and 13 bases lay between the germline ends.

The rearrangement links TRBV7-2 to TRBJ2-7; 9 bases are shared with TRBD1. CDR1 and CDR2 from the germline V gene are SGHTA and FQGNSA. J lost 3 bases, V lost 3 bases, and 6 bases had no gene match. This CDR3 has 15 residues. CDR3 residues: CASSLTLGQGYEQYF. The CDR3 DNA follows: TGTGCCAGCAGCTTGACATTGGGACAGGGCTACGAGCAGTACTTC.

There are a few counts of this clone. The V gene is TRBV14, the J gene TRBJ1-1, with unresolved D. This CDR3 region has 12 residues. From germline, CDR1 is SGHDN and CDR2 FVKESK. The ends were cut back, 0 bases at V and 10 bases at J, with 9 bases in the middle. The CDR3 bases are TGTGCCAGCAGCCAAGATTGGGGAGTAGCTTTCTTT. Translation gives CASSQDWGVAFF.

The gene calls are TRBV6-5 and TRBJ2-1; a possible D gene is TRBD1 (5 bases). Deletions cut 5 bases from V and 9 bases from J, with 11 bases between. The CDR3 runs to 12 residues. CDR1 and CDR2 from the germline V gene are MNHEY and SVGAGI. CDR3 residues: CASSRRASEQFF. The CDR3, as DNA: TGTGCCAGCAGTCGCAGGGCGAGTGAGCAGTTCTTC.

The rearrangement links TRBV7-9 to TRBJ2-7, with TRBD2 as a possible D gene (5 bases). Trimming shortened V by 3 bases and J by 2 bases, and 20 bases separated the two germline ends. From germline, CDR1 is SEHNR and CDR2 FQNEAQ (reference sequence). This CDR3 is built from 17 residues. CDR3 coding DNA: TGTGCCAGCAGCTTGGAGGACTGGCCTCGGTTAACCTACGAGCAGTACTTC. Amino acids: CASSLEDWPRLTYEQYF. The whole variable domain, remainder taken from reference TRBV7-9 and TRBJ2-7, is DTGVSQNPRHKITKRGQNVTFRCDPISEHNRLYWYRQTLGQGPEFLTYFQNEAQLEKSRLLSDRFSAERPKGSFSTLEIQRTEQGDSAMYLCASSLEDWPRLTYEQYFGPGTRLTVT.

Written as DNA, the CDR3 is TGCGCCAGCAGAGGGACTAGTCCCTACGAGCAGTACTTC. This codes for CASRGTSPYEQYF. V and J are TRBV5-1 and TRBJ2-7; TRBD2 matches 8 bases. The CDR3 is 13 residues long. Germline V gives CDR1 SGHRS, CDR2 YFSETQ. V shed 5 bases and J 2 bases; nucleotides not matched to a gene: 3.

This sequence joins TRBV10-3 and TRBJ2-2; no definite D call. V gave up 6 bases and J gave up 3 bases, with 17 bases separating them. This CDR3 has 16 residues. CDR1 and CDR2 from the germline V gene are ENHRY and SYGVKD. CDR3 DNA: TGTGCCATCAGCAACCTCCGAAGGTGGGACACCGGGGAGCTGTTTTTT. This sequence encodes CAISNLRRWDTGELFF.

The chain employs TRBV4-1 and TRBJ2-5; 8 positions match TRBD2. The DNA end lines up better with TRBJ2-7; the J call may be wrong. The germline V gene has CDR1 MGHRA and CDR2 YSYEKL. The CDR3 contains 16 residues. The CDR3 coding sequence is TGCGCCAGCAGCCCGGGGGGGGACCGATACTCCTACGAGCAGTACTTC. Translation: CASSPGGDRYSYEQYF.

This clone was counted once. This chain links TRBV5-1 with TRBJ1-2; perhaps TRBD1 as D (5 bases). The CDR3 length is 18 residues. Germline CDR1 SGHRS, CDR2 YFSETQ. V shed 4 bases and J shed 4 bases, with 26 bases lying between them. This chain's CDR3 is CASSPTDSPLTSSYGYTF. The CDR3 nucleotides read TGCGCCAGCAGCCCCACCGACAGCCCTCTTACATCCTCCTATGGCTACACCTTC.

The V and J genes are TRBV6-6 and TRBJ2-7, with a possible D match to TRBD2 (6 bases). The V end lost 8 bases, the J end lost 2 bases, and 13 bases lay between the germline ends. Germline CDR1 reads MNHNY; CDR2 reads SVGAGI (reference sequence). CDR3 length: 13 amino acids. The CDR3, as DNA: TGTGCCAGCTGCGGGGCTTCAACCTACGAGCAGTACTTC. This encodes CASCGASTYEQYF.

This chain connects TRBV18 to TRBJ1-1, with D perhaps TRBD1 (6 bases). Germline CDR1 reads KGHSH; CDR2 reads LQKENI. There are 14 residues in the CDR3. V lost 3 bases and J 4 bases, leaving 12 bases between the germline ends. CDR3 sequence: CASSPPGVTTEAFF. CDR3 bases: TGTGCCAGCTCACCCCCAGGGGTGACCACTGAAGCTTTCTTT.

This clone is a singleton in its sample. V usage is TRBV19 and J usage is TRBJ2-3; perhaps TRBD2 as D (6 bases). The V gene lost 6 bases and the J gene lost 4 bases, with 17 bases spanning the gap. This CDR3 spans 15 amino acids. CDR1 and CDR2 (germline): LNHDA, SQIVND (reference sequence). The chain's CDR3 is CASRSLAGSADTQYF. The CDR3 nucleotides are TGTGCCAGTAGGTCATTGGCGGGGAGCGCAGATACGCAGTATTTT.